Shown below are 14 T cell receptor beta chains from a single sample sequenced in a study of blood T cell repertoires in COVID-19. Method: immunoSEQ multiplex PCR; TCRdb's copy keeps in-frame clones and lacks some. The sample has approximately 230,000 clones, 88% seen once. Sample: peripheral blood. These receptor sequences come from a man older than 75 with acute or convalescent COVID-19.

CDR3 protein: CASSTSGGLSYNEQFF. The CDR3 DNA reads as TGTGCCAGCAGCACATCGGGGGGACTATCCTACAATGAGCAGTTCTTC. The chain uses TRBV7-2 and TRBJ2-1, with 7 bases fitting TRBD2. The germline V gene encodes CDR1 SGHTA and CDR2 FQGNSA. The V gene end was trimmed by 5 bases and the J gene end by 1 base; junction bases not matched to a gene: 8. CDR3 length equals 16 residues.

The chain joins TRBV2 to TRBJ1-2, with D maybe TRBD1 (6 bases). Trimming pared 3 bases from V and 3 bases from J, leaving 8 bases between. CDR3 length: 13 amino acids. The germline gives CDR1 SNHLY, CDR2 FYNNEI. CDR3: CASSEAGDYGYTF. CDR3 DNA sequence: TGTGCCAGCAGTGAGGCAGGGGACTATGGCTACACCTTC.

For the CDR3, the DNA is TGTGCCAGCAGCCAAGGGGGACAAGCGGGGTTCACAGATACGCAGTATTTT. Translating it yields CASSQGGQAGFTDTQYF. The gene calls are TRBV3-1 (or the pseudogene TRBV3-2) and TRBJ2-3; tentatively, D is TRBD2 (7 bases). This CDR3 has 17 amino acids. V lost 1 base and J lost 2, with 16 bases in between. Germline loops: CDR1 LGHDT, CDR2 YNNKEL (reference sequence).

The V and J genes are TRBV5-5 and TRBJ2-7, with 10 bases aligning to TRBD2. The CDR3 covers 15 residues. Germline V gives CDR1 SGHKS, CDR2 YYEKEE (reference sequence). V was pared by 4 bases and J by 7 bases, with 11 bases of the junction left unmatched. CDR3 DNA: TGTGCCAGCAGCGCGTCTAGCGGGAGTTTAAGAGAGCAGTACTTC. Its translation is CASSASSGSLREQYF.

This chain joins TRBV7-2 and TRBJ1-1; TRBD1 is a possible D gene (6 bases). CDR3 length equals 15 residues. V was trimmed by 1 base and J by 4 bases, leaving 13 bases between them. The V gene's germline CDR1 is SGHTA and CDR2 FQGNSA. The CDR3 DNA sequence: TGTGCCAGCAGCTTAGGGGGGGGCATGGGCACTGAAGCTTTCTTT. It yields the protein CASSLGGGMGTEAFF.

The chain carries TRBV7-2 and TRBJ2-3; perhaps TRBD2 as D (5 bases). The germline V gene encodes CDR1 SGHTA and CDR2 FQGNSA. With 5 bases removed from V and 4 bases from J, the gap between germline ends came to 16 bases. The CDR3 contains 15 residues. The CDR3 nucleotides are TGTGCCAGCAGCGCCGACGTGACTAACGCAGATACGCAGTATTTT. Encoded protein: CASSADVTNADTQYF.

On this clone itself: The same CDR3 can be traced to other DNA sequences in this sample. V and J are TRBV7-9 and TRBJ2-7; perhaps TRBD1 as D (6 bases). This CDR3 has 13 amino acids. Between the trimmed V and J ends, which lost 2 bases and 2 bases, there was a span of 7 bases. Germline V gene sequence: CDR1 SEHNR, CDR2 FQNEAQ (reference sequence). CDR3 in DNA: TGTGCCAGCAGCTTACAGGGGCCCTACGAGCAGTACTTC. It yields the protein CASSLQGPYEQYF.

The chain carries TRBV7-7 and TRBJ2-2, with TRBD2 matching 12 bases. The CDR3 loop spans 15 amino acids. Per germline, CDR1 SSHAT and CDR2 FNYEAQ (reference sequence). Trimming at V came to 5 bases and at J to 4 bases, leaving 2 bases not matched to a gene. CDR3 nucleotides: TGTGCCAGCAGCCCGGGACTAGCGGGCACCGGGGAGCTGTTTTTT. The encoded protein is CASSPGLAGTGELFF. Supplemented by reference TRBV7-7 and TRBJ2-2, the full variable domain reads GAGVSQSPRYKVTKRGQDVTLRCDPISSHATLYWYQQALGQGPEFLTYFNYEAQPDKSGLPSDRFSAERPEGSISTLTIQRTEQRDSAMYRCASSPGLAGTGELFFGEGSRLTVL.

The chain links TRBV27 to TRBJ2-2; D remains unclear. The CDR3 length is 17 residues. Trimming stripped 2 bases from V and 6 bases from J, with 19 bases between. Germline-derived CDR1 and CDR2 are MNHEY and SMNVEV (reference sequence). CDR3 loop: CASSLSTGGFWSGELFF. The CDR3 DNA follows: TGTGCCAGCAGTTTAAGCACGGGTGGGTTCTGGTCCGGGGAGCTGTTTTTT.

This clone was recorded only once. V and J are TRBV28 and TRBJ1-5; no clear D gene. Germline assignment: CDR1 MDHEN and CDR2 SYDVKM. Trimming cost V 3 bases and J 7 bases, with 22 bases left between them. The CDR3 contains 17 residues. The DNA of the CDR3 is TGTGCCAGCAGTTTGGTCTCAGTGAGGTCCCGGAACCAGCCCCAGCATTTT. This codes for CASSLVSVRSRNQPQHF.

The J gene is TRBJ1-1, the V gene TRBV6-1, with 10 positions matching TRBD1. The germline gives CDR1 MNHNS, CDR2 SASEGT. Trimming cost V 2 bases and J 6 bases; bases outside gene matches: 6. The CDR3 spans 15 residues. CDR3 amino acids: CASSEPGQGNAEAFF. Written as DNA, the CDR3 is TGTGCCAGCAGTGAACCGGGACAGGGGAATGCTGAAGCTTTCTTT.

The CDR3 bases are TGTGCCAGCAGTTACTCGGGCGACTATAATTCACCCCTCCACTTT. Translation gives CASSYSGDYNSPLHF. The chain combines TRBV6-5 with TRBJ1-6, with D hard to call. Germline loops: CDR1 MNHEY, CDR2 SVGAGI. The CDR3 is 15 residues long. Deletions cut 0 bases from V and 3 bases from J, with 6 bases between.

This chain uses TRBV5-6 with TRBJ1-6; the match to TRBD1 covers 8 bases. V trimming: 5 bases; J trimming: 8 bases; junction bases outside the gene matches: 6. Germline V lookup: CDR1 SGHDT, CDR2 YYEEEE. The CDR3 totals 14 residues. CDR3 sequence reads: CASSPTGVDSPLHF. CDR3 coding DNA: TGTGCCAGCAGTCCGACAGGGGTAGATTCACCCCTCCACTTT.

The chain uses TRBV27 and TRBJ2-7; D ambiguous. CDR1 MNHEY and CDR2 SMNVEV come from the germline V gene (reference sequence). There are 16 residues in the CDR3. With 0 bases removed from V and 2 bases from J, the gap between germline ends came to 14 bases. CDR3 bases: TGTGCCAGCAGTTTATCGGTGGCGGATGTTCCCTACGAGCAGTACTTC. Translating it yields CASSLSVADVPYEQYF.